What follows are 6 T cell receptor beta chains derived from one specimen sequenced in a study of Ad26.COV2.S vaccination and SARS-CoV-2 variants. Treatment noted: around 19 received Ad26.COV2.S at low or high dose, single or two shots; 5 received placebo; per-sample allocation not given. Vaccine and placebo recipients were sampled on day 63 after the first injection. Some clones are missing from TCRdb's copy, which holds only in-frame ones; the method was immunoSEQ multiplex PCR. This table holds about 400,000 clones, around 91% found once. Sequenced here: peripheral blood, sampled in a trial of Ad26.COV2.S vaccine versus placebo. Every receptor here comes from a person aged 18 to 65 who received the Ad26.COV2.S COVID-19 vaccine or a placebo.

The CDR3 DNA reads TGTGCCAGCAGTGACGGAGGATTTACCACAGATACGCAGTATTTT. It yields the protein CASSDGGFTTDTQYF. This chain uses TRBV6-4 with TRBJ2-3, with a possible D match to TRBD2 (5 bases). CDR1 is MRHNA, CDR2 SNTAGT, per germline. V was shortened by 2 bases and J by 2 bases, with 11 bases between the two germline ends. The CDR3 is 15 amino acids.

The chain is built from TRBV7-9 and TRBJ1-2; D is undetermined. CDR3 length: 14 residues. The germline V and J ends were trimmed by 0 bases and 5 bases, with 10 bases remaining between them. From germline, CDR1 is SEHNR and CDR2 FQNEAQ (reference sequence). The CDR3 region has the DNA TGTGCCAGCAGCTTAGCGGATCCTATATATGGCTACACCTTC. It specifies CASSLADPIYGYTF.

The chain uses TRBV9 and TRBJ2-7; possibly TRBD1 or TRBD2 for D (5 bases each). V lost 4 bases, J lost 1 base, and 15 bases lay in between. CDR3 size: 15 residues. Germline lookup yields CDR1 SGDLS and CDR2 YYNGEE. The chain's CDR3 is CASSPGGAGSYEQYF. The CDR3 DNA follows: TGTGCCAGCAGCCCTGGTGGGGCGGGTTCCTACGAGCAGTACTTC. Drawing the rest from reference TRBV9 and TRBJ2-7, the complete variable domain is DSGVTQTPKHLITATGQRVTLRCSPRSGDLSVYWYQQSLDQGLQFLIQYYNGEERAKGNILERFSAQQFPDLHSELNLSSLELGDSALYFCASSPGGAGSYEQYFGPGTRLTVT.

The sample holds one count of this clone. The chain's CDR3 is CAWNGGPYNEQFF. The CDR3, as DNA: TGTGCCTGGAACGGGGGACCCTACAATGAGCAGTTCTTC. The chain links TRBV30 to TRBJ2-1, with TRBD2 as a possible D gene (6 bases). The CDR3 has 13 residues. Per the germline V gene, CDR1 is GTSNPN and CDR2 is SVGIG (reference sequence). The V gene lost 4 bases and the J gene lost 2 bases, with 9 bases spanning the gap.

The chain is built from TRBV5-1 and TRBJ2-5; D may be TRBD2 (7 bases). The V gene's germline CDR1 is SGHRS and CDR2 YFSETQ. CDR3 length: 16 amino acids. Trimming took 7 bases from V and 4 from J, leaving 23 bases between them. The CDR3 is CASRGASGGRAETQYF. CDR3 DNA sequence: TGCGCCAGCCGGGGCGCCTCCGGGGGGCGCGCAGAGACCCAGTACTTC.

The V and J genes are TRBV21-1 and TRBJ2-7; the tabulated D call, TRBD1, remains unverified against the DNA. TRBV21-1 is reported as a pseudogene. The CDR3 covers 14 residues. CDR3 protein: CASSYTGRPYEQYF. The DNA of the CDR3 is TGTGCCAGCAGCTACACAGGGCGGCCCTACGAGCAGTACTTC.